This T cell receptor beta chain appears in the sequencing data of a study of CXCR3-negative and CXCR3-positive naive CD8 T cells. The authors prepared UMI-labeled TRB cDNA libraries by 5' RACE. TCRdb re-called the 5' RACE reads; one entry per CDR3 protein, DNA not given. With about 56,000 distinct CDR3 sequences in the sample, the ten largest clones hold around 0.8%. Concerning this clonotype: As yet, its antigen is unknown.

The CDR3 has 12 amino acids. Germline lookup yields CDR1 SGDLS and CDR2 YYNGEE. Study-wide findings and caveats: Memory CD8+ cells had much lower diversity, and both naive subsets had comparably high diversity. Hydrophobicity was higher for TRB CDR3s found in CXCR3-positive naive cells than in CXCR3-negative naive cells. Naive subsets expressed similar surface CD5; TRB CDR3 features served to infer TCR strength.

The study sorted every CD8+ T cell subset in triplicate at 300,000 cells each. CD45RO-CCR7+CD27+CD95- characterized naive CD8+ T cells. This TCR came from a human donor in good health. Some clones in this sample may be carry-over from other donors' samples. The J gene is TRBJ1-6, the V gene TRBV9; the D call of TRBD1 rests on TCRdb alone, since no DNA is present to check it. The specimen sequenced was naive CXCR3+ CD8+ T cells from blood. Subset denoted: CD45RO-CCR7+CD27+CD95- naive CD8+ T cells expressing CXCR3 (TNR3+). The CDR3 loop reads CASKQGNSPLHF.